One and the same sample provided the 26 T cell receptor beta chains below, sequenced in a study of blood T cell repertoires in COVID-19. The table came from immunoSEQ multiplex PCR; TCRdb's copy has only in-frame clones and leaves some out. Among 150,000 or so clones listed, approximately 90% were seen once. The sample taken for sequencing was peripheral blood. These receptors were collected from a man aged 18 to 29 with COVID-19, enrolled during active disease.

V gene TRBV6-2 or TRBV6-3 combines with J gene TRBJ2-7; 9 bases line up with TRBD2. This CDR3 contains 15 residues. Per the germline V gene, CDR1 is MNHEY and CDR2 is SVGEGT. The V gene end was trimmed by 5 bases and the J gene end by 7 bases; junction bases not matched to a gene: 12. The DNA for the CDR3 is TGTGCCAGCAGTCCCCTCGCGGGAGGGCAGGGAGAGCAGTACTTC. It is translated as CASSPLAGGQGEQYF.

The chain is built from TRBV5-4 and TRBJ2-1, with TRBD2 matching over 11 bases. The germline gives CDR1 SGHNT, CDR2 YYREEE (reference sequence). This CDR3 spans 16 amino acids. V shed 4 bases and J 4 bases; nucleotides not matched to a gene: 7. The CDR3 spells CASSRPGLAGYNEQFF. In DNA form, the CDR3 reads TGTGCCAGCAGCCGCCCTGGACTAGCGGGTTACAATGAGCAGTTCTTC.

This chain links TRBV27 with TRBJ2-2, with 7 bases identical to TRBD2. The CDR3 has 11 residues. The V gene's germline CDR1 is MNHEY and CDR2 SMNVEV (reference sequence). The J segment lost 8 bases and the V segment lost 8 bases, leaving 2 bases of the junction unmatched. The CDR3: CASGLGGELFF. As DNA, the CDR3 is TGTGCCAGCGGACTAGGAGGGGAGCTGTTTTTT.

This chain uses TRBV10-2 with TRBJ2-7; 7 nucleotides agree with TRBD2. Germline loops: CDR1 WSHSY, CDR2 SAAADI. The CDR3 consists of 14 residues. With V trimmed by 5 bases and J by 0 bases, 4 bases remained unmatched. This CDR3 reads CASSPGRFSYEQYF. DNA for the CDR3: TGCGCCAGCAGTCCCGGGAGGTTCTCCTACGAGCAGTACTTC.

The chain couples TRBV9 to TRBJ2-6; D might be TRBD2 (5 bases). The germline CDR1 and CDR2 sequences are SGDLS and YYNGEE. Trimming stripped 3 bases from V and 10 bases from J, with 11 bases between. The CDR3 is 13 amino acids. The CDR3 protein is CASSDPSRNVLTF. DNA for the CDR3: TGTGCCAGCAGCGACCCTAGCAGGAACGTCCTGACTTTC.

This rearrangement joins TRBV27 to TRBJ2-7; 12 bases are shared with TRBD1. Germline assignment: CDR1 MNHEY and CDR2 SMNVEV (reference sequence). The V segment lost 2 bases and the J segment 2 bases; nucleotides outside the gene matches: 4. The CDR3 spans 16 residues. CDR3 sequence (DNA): TGTGCCAGCAGTTTAGTAGGGACAGGGGGCCCCTACGAGCAGTACTTC. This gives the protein CASSLVGTGGPYEQYF.

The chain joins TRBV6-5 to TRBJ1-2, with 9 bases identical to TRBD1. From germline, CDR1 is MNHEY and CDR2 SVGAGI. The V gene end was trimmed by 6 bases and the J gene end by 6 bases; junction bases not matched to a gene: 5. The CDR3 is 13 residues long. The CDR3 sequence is CASSRGTGHGYTF. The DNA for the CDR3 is TGTGCCAGCAGCCGGGGGACAGGGCATGGCTACACCTTC.

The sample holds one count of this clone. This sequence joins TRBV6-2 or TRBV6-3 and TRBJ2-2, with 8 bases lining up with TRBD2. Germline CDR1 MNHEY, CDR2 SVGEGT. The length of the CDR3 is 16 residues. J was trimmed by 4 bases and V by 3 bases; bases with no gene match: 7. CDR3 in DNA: TGTGCCAGCAGTTATATGAGCGGGAGTGTCACCGGGGAGCTGTTTTTT. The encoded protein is CASSYMSGSVTGELFF.

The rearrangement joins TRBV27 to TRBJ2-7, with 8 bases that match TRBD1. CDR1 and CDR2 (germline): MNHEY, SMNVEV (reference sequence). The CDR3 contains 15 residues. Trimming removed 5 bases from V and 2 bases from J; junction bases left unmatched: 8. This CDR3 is CASSRAGTGPYEQYF. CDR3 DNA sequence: TGTGCCAGCAGTCGCGCCGGGACAGGACCCTACGAGCAGTACTTC.

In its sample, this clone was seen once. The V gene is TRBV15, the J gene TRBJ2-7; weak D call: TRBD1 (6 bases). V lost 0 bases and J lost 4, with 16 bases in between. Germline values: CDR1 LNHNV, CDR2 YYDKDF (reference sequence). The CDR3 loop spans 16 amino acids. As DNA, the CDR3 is TGTGCCACCAGCAGAGATCACTTACAGGGTGGTTACGAGCAGTACTTC. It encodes CATSRDHLQGGYEQYF.

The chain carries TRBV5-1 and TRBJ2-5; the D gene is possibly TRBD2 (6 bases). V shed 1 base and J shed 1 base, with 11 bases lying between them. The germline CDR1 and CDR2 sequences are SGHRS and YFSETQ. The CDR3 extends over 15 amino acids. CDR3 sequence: CASSLNAGFQETQYF. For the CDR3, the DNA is TGCGCCAGCAGCTTGAATGCGGGGTTCCAAGAGACCCAGTACTTC.

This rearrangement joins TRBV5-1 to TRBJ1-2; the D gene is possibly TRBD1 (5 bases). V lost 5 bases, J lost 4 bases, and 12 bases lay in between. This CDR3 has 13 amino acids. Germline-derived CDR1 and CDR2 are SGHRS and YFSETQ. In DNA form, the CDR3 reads TGCGCCAGCAGTACCACGACAGCCTATGGCTACACCTTC. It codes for CASSTTTAYGYTF.

The CDR3 DNA sequence: TGTGCCAGCAGCCGTCAGGGAGGGGCGAGAACTGAAGCTTTCTTT. Its protein is CASSRQGGARTEAFF. The chain joins TRBV3-1 (or the pseudogene TRBV3-2) to TRBJ1-1; possibly TRBD1 for D (5 bases). The CDR3 spans 15 residues. Germline V gene data show CDR1 as LGHDT and CDR2 as YNNKEL (reference sequence). Trimming removed 4 bases at V and 5 bases at J, with 17 bases between.

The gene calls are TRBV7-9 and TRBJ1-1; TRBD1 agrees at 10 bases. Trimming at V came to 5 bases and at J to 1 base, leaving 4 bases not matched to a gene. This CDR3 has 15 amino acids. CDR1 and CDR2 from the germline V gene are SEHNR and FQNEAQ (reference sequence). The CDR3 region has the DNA TGTGCCAGCAGCCCCCGACAGGGGGCGAACACTGAAGCTTTCTTT. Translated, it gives CASSPRQGANTEAFF. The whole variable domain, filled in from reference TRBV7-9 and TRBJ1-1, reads DTGVSQNPRHKITKRGQNVTFRCDPISEHNRLYWYRQTLGQGPEFLTYFQNEAQLEKSRLLSDRFSAERPKGSFSTLEIQRTEQGDSAMYLCASSPRQGANTEAFFGQGTRLTVV.

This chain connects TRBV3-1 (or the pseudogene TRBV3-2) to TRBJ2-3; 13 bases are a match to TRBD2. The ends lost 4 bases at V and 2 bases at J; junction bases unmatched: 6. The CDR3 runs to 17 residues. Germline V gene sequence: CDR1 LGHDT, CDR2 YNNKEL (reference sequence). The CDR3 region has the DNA TGTGCCAGCAGCCCGGGGACTAGCGGGACCTTCACAGATACGCAGTATTTT. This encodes CASSPGTSGTFTDTQYF.

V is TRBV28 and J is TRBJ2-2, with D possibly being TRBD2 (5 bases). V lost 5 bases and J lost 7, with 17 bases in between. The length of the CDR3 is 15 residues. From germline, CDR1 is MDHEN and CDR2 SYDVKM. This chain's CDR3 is CASSPAGRFGGELFF. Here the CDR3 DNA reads TGTGCCAGCAGTCCGGCGGGCCGTTTCGGCGGGGAGCTGTTTTTT. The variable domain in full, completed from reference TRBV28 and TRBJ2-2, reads DVKVTQSSRYLVKRTGEKVFLECVQDMDHENMFWYRQDPGLGLRLIYFSYDVKMKEKGDIPEGYSVSREKKERFSLILESASTNQTSMYLCASSPAGRFGGELFFGEGSRLTVL.

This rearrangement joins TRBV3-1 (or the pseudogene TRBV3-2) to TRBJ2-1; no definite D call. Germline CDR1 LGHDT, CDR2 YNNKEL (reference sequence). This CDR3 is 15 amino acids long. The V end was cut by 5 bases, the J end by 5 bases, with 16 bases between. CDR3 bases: TGTGCCAGCAGCATAATGGCGGCGATCCACAATGAGCAGTTCTTC. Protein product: CASSIMAAIHNEQFF.

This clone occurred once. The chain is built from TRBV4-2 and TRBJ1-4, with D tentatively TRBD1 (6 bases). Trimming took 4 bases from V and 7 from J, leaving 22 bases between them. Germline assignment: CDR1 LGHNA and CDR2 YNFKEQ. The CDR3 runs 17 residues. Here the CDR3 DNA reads TGTGCCAGCAGCCTGGGAGACCAAGGGGGGGCGGGTGAAAAACTGTTTTTT. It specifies CASSLGDQGGAGEKLFF.

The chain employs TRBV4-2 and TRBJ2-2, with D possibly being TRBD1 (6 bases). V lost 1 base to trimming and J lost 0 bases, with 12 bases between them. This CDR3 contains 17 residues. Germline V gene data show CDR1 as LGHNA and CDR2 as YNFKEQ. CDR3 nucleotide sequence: TGTGCCAGCAGCCAAGGGCGGAACAGGGCGAACACCGGGGAGCTGTTTTTT. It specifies CASSQGRNRANTGELFF.

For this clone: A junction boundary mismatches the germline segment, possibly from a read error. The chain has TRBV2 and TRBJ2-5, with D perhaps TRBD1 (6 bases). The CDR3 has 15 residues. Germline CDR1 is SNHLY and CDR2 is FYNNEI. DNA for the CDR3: TGTGCCAGTAGTGCGCTAGTGGGGGCGCGAGAGACCCAGTACTTC. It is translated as CASSALVGARETQYF.

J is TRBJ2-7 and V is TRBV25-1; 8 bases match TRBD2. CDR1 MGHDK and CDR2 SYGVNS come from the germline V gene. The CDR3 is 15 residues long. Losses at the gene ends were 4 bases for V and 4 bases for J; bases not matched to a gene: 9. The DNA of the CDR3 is TGTGCCAGCAGTGGGACCCGGGGGGGTCAGTACGAGCAGTACTTC. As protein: CASSGTRGGQYEQYF.

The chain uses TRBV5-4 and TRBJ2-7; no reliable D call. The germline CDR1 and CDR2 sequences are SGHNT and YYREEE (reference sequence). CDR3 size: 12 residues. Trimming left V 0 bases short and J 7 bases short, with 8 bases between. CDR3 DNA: TGTGCCAGCAGCTTGGGCCCCGGTGAGCAGTACTTC. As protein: CASSLGPGEQYF.

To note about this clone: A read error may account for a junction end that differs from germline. The chain's CDR3 is CASRLGGLRSYEQYF. Written as DNA, the CDR3 is TGCGCCAGCAGGTTGGGTGGACTTCGCTCCTACGAGCAGTACTTC. The gene calls are TRBV5-1 and TRBJ2-7, with D possibly being TRBD2 (5 bases). Germline V lookup: CDR1 SGHRS, CDR2 YFSETQ. This CDR3 has 15 amino acids.

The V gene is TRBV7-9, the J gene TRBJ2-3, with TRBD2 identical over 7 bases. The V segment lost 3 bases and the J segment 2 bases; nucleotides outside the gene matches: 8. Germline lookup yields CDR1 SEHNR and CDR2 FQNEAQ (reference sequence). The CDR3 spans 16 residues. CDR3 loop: CASSFGLGGNTDTQYF. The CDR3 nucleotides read TGTGCCAGCAGCTTCGGACTCGGGGGGAACACAGATACGCAGTATTTT.

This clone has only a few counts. For the CDR3, the DNA is TGTGCCAGCAGCGGGTCCAGGGGGCGCACCTACAATGAGCAGTTCTTC. This codes for CASSGSRGRTYNEQFF. The chain uses TRBV9 and TRBJ2-1, with 8 bases matching TRBD1. Germline CDR1 is SGDLS and CDR2 is YYNGEE. With 3 bases clipped from V and 2 bases from J, the junction kept 7 bases outside the gene matches. The CDR3 is 16 residues long.

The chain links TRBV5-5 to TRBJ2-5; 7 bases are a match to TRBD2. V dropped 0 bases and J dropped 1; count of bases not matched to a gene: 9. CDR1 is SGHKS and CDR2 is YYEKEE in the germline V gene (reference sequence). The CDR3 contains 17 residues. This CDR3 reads CASSLAYSGVTQETQYF. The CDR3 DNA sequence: TGTGCCAGCAGCTTGGCCTACAGCGGGGTAACCCAAGAGACCCAGTACTTC.